This T cell receptor beta chain was recovered during a study of T cells in tumors after PD-1 blockade. Study overall: Prior checkpoint blockade, systemic immunosuppressant use, or anti-cancer therapy within 4 weeks excluded patients. Mean per blood sample: 95,000 to 130,000 templates (roughly 22,000-270,000), around 38,000 unique clonotypes.

This table comes from immunoSEQ multiplex PCR, and its TCRdb copy is limited to in-frame clones, with some not included. The data show about 33,000 clones, approximately 78% seen once. Remarks on this clone: Its antigen is not known.

The CDR3 loop spans 13 amino acids. Trimming pared 8 bases from V and 0 bases from J, leaving 11 bases between. Germline CDR1 is MNHEY and CDR2 is SVGAGI. Study-wide points: Some novel exhausted tumor clones appeared in pre-treatment blood, suggesting peripheral recruitment.

This receptor was obtained from a human donor with basal cell carcinoma. V usage is TRBV6-5 and J usage is TRBJ2-7; the D gene is possibly TRBD2 (6 bases). The sequences come from PBMCs, collected before anti-PD-1 treatment. The CDR3: CASLAPSSYEQYF. The CDR3 region has the DNA TGTGCCAGCCTAGCGCCTAGCTCCTACGAGCAGTACTTC.